One T cell receptor (beta chain) is described in this entry. The record originates from a study of control samples from healthy donors and cancer patients. Using immunoSEQ multiplex PCR, the repertoire was profiled, and TCRdb retains in-frame clones only, with some absent. This sample has 95,000 to 110,000 clones, with around 88% found just once. The CDR3 sequence is 16 residues long. CDR1 is SGHNT and CDR2 is YYREEE in the germline V gene (reference sequence). The V and J ends lost 2 bases and 2 bases respectively, with 17 bases between them. The chain joins TRBV5-4 to TRBJ2-7; D perhaps matches TRBD1 (5 bases). The sequenced sample consisted of PBMCs. This TCR was recovered from a man aged 60 to 75 with lung cancer. The CDR3 coding sequence is TGTGCCAGCAGCTTTTCTGTCGACAGAAATCCCTACGAGCAGTACTTC. Translating it yields CASSFSVDRNPYEQYF.